This T cell receptor beta chain was identified in a study of post-analysis software for immune sequencing data. Study findings and constraints: Relative to controls, patients with multiple sclerosis showed significantly lower normalized Chao1 diversity. About 5 TRBV segments were significantly more frequent in patients than in controls. TRBV5-6, TRBV5-1 and TRBV20-1 were among these segments.

The CDR3 has 14 residues. Germline-derived CDR1 and CDR2 are SQVTM and ANQGSEA. A note on this clonotype: Its antigen is not identified.

Each TCR beta cDNA library carried unique molecular identifiers. From the PCR reads, TCRdb called clonotypes with MiXCR, one entry per CDR3 protein. The sample carries 400,000 to 500,000 distinct CDR3 sequences, approximately 39% recorded once. The material sequenced was blood. This receptor was obtained from a girl aged 2 to 9 with multiple sclerosis. The chain couples TRBV29-1 to TRBJ2-5; D is possibly TRBD2 (7 bases). The DNA end is more similar to TRBJ2-7, so the J call may be wrong. This CDR3 is CSVRTGGEHYEQYF. The CDR3, as DNA: TGCAGCGTCCGAACGGGGGGCGAGCACTACGAGCAGTACTTC.